The 21 T cell receptor beta chains below come from one sample, sequenced in a study of T cell responses to AZD1222 COVID-19 vaccine. The repertoire was sequenced with immunoSEQ multiplex PCR; TCRdb's copy has only in-frame clones and lacks some. This table holds some 140,000 clones, approximately 90% found once. The sequenced sample was peripheral blood, obtained on day 0 of AZD1222 vaccination. These receptors all come from an adult in good health.

The sample holds a few counts of this clone. The chain couples TRBV25-1 to TRBJ1-6; 10 nucleotides line up with TRBD1. Germline CDR1 reads MGHDK; CDR2 reads SYGVNS. CDR3 length equals 13 residues. V was clipped by 9 bases and J by 10 bases; unmatched bases: 6. The CDR3 DNA follows: TGTGCCAGTCGTGGGACAGGGGTCTCACCCCTCCACTTT. Residues: CASRGTGVSPLHF. The entire variable domain, with the rest obtained from reference TRBV25-1 and TRBJ1-6, is as follows: EADIYQTPRYLVIGTGKKITLECSQTMGHDKMYWYQQDPGMELHLIHYSYGVNSTEKGDLSSESTVSRIRTEHFPLTLESARPSHTSQYLCASRGTGVSPLHFGNGTRLTVT.

The CDR3 sequence is CASSLYGRNTGELFF. The CDR3 DNA sequence: TGTGCCAGCAGTTTATATGGCAGGAACACCGGGGAGCTGTTTTTT. The rearrangement joins TRBV28 to TRBJ2-2; D remains unclear. V was shortened by 1 base and J by 1 base, with 7 bases between the two germline ends. This CDR3 spans 15 amino acids. The germline gives CDR1 MDHEN, CDR2 SYDVKM.

The DNA of the CDR3 is TGTGCCAGCAGCTTAATCCTCCGGGGGTCACAAGAGACCCAGTACTTC. Amino acids: CASSLILRGSQETQYF. This sequence joins TRBV7-9 and TRBJ2-5, with a possible D match to TRBD2 (6 bases). The CDR3 sequence is 16 residues long. CDR1 is SEHNR and CDR2 is FQNEAQ in the germline V gene (reference sequence). V lost 2 bases and J lost 2, with 15 bases in between.

This clone was seen a handful of times. The rearrangement uses TRBV5-1 and TRBJ1-1; D possibly corresponds to TRBD1 (6 bases). The V end was cut by 1 base, the J end by 4 bases, with 17 bases between. From germline, CDR1 is SGHRS and CDR2 YFSETQ. There are 16 residues in the CDR3. CDR3: CASSLSVAGDVTEAFF. As DNA, the CDR3 is TGCGCCAGCAGCTTGTCCGTCGCAGGGGATGTCACTGAAGCTTTCTTT.

The CDR3 sequence: CASSLVTVYEQYF. CDR3 sequence (DNA): TGTGCCAGCAGCTTAGTGACAGTCTACGAGCAGTACTTC. The V and J genes are TRBV11-2 and TRBJ2-7, with D perhaps matching TRBD1 (5 bases). Per germline, CDR1 SGHAT and CDR2 FQNNGV. The CDR3 loop spans 13 amino acids. Trimming removed 1 base from V and 3 bases from J, with 7 bases in between.

The rearrangement uses TRBV11-3 and TRBJ2-2; D may match TRBD1 or TRBD2 (6 bases each). V dropped 1 base and J dropped 6 bases, with 12 bases sitting between them. This CDR3 spans 15 amino acids. In germline, CDR1 is SGHNT, CDR2 YENEEA. For the CDR3, the DNA is TGTGCCAGCAGCTTAGCGGGGGCCGTCCCCGGGGAGCTGTTTTTT. Amino acid sequence: CASSLAGAVPGELFF.

The rearrangement uses TRBV27 and TRBJ2-1; D call uncertain. V was cut by 5 bases and J by 3 bases, with 17 bases left in between. The CDR3 is made up of 16 amino acids. Germline CDR1 and CDR2: MNHEY and SMNVEV (reference sequence). CDR3: CASSPALGLSYNEQFF. CDR3 DNA sequence: TGTGCCAGCAGTCCAGCCTTAGGGCTAAGCTACAATGAGCAGTTCTTC.

This rearrangement joins TRBV7-8 to TRBJ1-2, with D possibly TRBD1 on 6 matching bases. This CDR3 is 14 amino acids long. CDR1 is SGHVS, CDR2 FQNEAQ, per germline. Between the trimmed V and J ends, which lost 2 bases and 6 bases, there was a span of 13 bases. CDR3 protein: CASSLRSGEDGYTF. The CDR3 nucleotides read TGTGCCAGCAGCTTAAGGTCAGGGGAGGATGGCTACACCTTC.

The chain couples TRBV12-3 or TRBV12-4 to TRBJ1-5; D is possibly TRBD1 (6 bases). The CDR3 runs 13 residues. With 5 bases removed from V and 2 bases from J, the gap between germline ends came to 7 bases. This CDR3 reads CASSPGGNQPQHF. DNA of the CDR3: TGTGCCAGCAGTCCAGGGGGCAATCAGCCCCAGCATTTT.

The chain uses TRBV18 and TRBJ1-3, with D maybe TRBD1 (6 bases). Germline CDR1 KGHSH, CDR2 LQKENI. The ends were cut back, 0 bases at V and 0 bases at J, with 12 bases in the middle. CDR3 length: 17 amino acids. CDR3 coding DNA: TGTGCCAGCTCACCACCGAGAGGGGGTGCCTCTGGAAACACCATATATTTT. This gives the protein CASSPPRGGASGNTIYF.

This rearrangement joins TRBV5-1 to TRBJ1-6; unclear D gene. This CDR3 has 15 residues. From germline, CDR1 is SGHRS and CDR2 YFSETQ. V dropped 0 bases and J dropped 7 bases, with 11 bases sitting between them. CDR3 bases: TGCGCCAGCAGCTTGGATTGGGCGGTGAATTCACCCCTCCACTTT. Translating gives CASSLDWAVNSPLHF.

DNA for the CDR3: TGTGCCAGTAGCGAAAGGCAGGGGACCCCCTACGAGCAGTACTTC. Translated, it gives CASSERQGTPYEQYF. The V gene is TRBV19, the J gene TRBJ2-7; the D gene is possibly TRBD1 (6 bases). The CDR3 has 15 residues. The germline V gene has CDR1 LNHDA and CDR2 SQIVND (reference sequence). With 6 bases removed from V and 2 bases from J, the gap between germline ends came to 17 bases. Drawing the rest from reference TRBV19 and TRBJ2-7, the complete variable domain is DGGITQSPKYLFRKEGQNVTLSCEQNLNHDAMYWYRQDPGQGLRLIYYSQIVNDFQKGDIAEGYSVSREKKESFPLTVTSAQKNPTAFYLCASSERQGTPYEQYFGPGTRLTVT.

This clone was seen only once. The chain recombines TRBV29-1 with TRBJ1-1; D is ambiguous. The CDR3 has 12 residues. The ends were cut back, 7 bases at V and 3 bases at J, with 12 bases in the middle. Germline V lookup: CDR1 SQVTM, CDR2 ANQGSEA. The CDR3 protein is CSATKGDTEAFF. The CDR3, as DNA: TGCAGCGCCACAAAGGGAGACACTGAAGCTTTCTTT. The full variable domain, rest sourced from reference TRBV29-1 and TRBJ1-1, is SAVISQKPSRDICQRGTSLTIQCQVDSQVTMMFWYRQQPGQSLTLIATANQGSEATYESGFVIDKFPISRPNLTFSTLTVSNMSPEDSSIYLCSATKGDTEAFFGQGTRLTVV.

Concerning this clone: Compared with germline, one end of the junction differs, possibly owing to a read error. The rearrangement uses TRBV18 and TRBJ2-7; possible D gene TRBD2, 6 bases. The length of the CDR3 is 15 residues. Germline CDR1 and CDR2: KGHSH and LQKENI. The CDR3 is CASSLGDFLSNEQYF. The CDR3 DNA reads TGTGCCAGCTCGCTGGGGGACTTTCTCTCCAACGAGCAGTACTTC. Supplemented by reference TRBV18 and TRBJ2-7, the full variable domain reads NAGVMQNPRHLVRRRGQEARLRCSPMKGHSHVYWYRQLPEEGLKFMVYLQKENIIDESGMPKERFSAEFPKEGPSILRIQQVVRGDSAAYFCASSLGDFLSNEQYFGPGTRLTVT.

The J gene is TRBJ2-2, the V gene TRBV5-1; D gene unclear. The CDR3 is 16 amino acids. The V gene lost 1 base and the J gene lost 0 bases, with 10 bases spanning the gap. Germline-derived CDR1 and CDR2 are SGHRS and YFSETQ. Here the CDR3 reads CASSLIIGTNTGELFF. The DNA for the CDR3 is TGCGCCAGCAGCTTGATTATCGGAACGAACACCGGGGAGCTGTTTTTT.

This clone appeared a single time. The gene calls are TRBV28 and TRBJ2-7; D is undetermined. Looked up from germline, CDR1 is MDHEN and CDR2 is SYDVKM. The V gene lost 5 bases and the J gene lost 0 bases, with 11 bases spanning the gap. The CDR3 has 14 residues. CDR3 nucleotides: TGTGCCAGCAGTCCTCCCTGGAGCTCCTACGAGCAGTACTTC. Residues: CASSPPWSSYEQYF.

V is TRBV3-1 (or the pseudogene TRBV3-2) and J is TRBJ2-2; D remains ambiguous. CDR3 size: 15 residues. Trimming cost V 4 bases and J 1 base, with 10 bases left between them. The germline V gene encodes CDR1 LGHDT and CDR2 YNNKEL (reference sequence). CDR3 nucleotides: TGTGCCAGCAGCCCCCCAGCGTTGAACACCGGGGAGCTGTTTTTT. Amino acids: CASSPPALNTGELFF.

This rearrangement joins TRBV7-8 to TRBJ2-1, with 9 bases lining up with TRBD1. The V gene end was trimmed by 1 base and the J gene end by 5 bases; junction bases not matched to a gene: 6. CDR3 length: 16 amino acids. CDR1 and CDR2 (germline): SGHVS, FQNEAQ. The CDR3 DNA sequence: TGTGCCAGCAGCTTAGTGGGACAGGGTCCCCACAATGAGCAGTTCTTC. It encodes CASSLVGQGPHNEQFF.

The chain combines TRBV19 with TRBJ2-2; D is unresolved. V lost 7 bases to trimming and J lost 0 bases, with 3 bases between them. Germline values: CDR1 LNHDA, CDR2 SQIVND (reference sequence). CDR3 length: 12 residues. The CDR3 DNA reads as TGTGCCAGTACACCGAACACCGGGGAGCTGTTTTTT. It codes for CASTPNTGELFF.

The rearrangement uses TRBV18 and TRBJ1-1, with D unresolved. With 1 base removed from V and 3 bases from J, the gap between germline ends came to 6 bases. Germline-derived CDR1 and CDR2 are KGHSH and LQKENI. This CDR3 is 13 amino acids long. The CDR3 DNA follows: TGTGCCAGCTCACCACTTGCGGACACTGAAGCTTTCTTT. This encodes CASSPLADTEAFF.

The rearrangement links TRBV25-1 to TRBJ1-6; no clear D gene. Germline CDR1 is MGHDK and CDR2 is SYGVNS. The CDR3 length is 13 residues. V was shortened by 4 bases and J by 8 bases, with 9 bases between the two germline ends. The CDR3: CASSVGFDSPLHF. CDR3 in DNA: TGTGCCAGCAGTGTGGGCTTTGATTCACCCCTCCACTTT.